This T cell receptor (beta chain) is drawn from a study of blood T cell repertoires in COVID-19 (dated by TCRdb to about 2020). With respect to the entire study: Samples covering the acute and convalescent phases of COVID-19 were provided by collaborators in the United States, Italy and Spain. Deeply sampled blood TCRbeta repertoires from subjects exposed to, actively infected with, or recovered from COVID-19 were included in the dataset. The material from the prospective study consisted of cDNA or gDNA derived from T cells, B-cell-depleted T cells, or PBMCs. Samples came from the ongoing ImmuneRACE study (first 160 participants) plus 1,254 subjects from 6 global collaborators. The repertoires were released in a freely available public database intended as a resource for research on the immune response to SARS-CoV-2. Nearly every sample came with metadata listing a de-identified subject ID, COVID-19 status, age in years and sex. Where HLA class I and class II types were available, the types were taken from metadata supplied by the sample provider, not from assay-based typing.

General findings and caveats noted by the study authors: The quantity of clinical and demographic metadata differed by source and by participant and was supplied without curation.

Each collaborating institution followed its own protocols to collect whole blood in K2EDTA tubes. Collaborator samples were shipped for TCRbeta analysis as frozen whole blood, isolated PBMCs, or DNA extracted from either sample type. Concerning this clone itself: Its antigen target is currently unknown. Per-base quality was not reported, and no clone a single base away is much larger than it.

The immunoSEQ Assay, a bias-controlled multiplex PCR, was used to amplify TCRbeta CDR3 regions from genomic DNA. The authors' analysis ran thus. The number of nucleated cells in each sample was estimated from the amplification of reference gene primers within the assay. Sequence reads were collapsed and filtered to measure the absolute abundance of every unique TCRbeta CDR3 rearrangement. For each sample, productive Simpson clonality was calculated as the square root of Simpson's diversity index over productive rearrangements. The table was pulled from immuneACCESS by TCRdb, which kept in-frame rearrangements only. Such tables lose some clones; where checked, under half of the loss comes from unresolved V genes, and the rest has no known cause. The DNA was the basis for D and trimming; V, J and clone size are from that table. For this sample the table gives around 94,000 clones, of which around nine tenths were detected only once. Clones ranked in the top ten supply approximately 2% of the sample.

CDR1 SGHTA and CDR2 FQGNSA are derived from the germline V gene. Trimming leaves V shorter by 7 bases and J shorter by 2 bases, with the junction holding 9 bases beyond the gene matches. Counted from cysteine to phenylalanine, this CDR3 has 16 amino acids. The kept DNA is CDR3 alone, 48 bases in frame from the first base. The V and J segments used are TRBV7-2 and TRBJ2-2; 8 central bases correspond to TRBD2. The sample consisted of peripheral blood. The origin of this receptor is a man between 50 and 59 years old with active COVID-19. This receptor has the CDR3 CASTPRGGFNTGELFF. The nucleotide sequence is TGTGCCAGCACCCCACGGGGGGGTTTTAACACCGGGGAGCTGTTTTTT.